This section outlines one T cell receptor beta chain sequence together with its context. Authors' analysis steps: Reference gene primer amplification gave estimated nucleated cell counts. Here immunoSEQ multiplex PCR was the method, and the copy in TCRdb shows in-frame clones only, minus some. That table is the source of V, J and clone size, and D and trimming were worked out from the DNA. The sample shows approximately 290,000 clones, approximately 90% of them seen only once. CDR3 length equals 15 residues. Germline CDR1 and CDR2: SGHDN and FVKESK. Trimming cost V 4 bases and J 2 bases, with 12 bases left between them. The sample belongs to a study of blood T cell repertoires in COVID-19. Whole-study context: The origin of the acute and convalescent COVID-19 samples was the United States, Italy and Spain. T cells, B-cell-depleted T cells, or PBMCs supplied cDNA or gDNA.

The chain recombines TRBV14 with TRBJ1-3; weak D call: TRBD1 (6 bases). Input material: peripheral blood. The sequence was obtained from a man younger than 40 with acute or convalescent COVID-19. The CDR3 region is CASSLGRTAGNTIYF. The CDR3, as DNA: TGTGCCAGCAGCCTAGGAAGGACAGCTGGAAACACCATATATTTT.